Listed below are T cell receptor beta chains from one sample, sequenced in a study of T cell responses to AZD1222 COVID-19 vaccine. Sequencing used immunoSEQ multiplex PCR; TCRdb keeps in-frame clones, though not all of them. The data show around 130,000 clones, 88% seen once. Sequencing was performed on peripheral blood, taken 28 days after the second AZD1222 dose. The source of these receptors is an adult who received the AZD1222 COVID-19 vaccine. CDR3s include the opening cysteine and the closing phenylalanine or tryptophan. D genes are given only for firm matches. Not every row has a clone size; where given, it reads once, few, many or a size class.

J gene	V gene	clone size	D gene	CDR3 protein	CDR3 DNA
TRBJ2-7	TRBV5-5	-	-	CASSPRAPGESYEQYF	TGTGCCAGCAGCCCTCGAGCACCAGGTGAATCCTACGAGCAGTACTTC
TRBJ2-7	TRBV5-1	once	-	CASSLATGTHEQYF	TGCGCCAGCAGCTTGGCGACGGGAACCCACGAGCAGTACTTC
TRBJ1-2	TRBV5-1	-	-	CASSFETPNYGYTF	TGCGCCAGCAGCTTTGAGACTCCCAACTATGGCTACACCTTC
TRBJ2-3	TRBV5-6	-	TRBD2	CASSLGLAGVGDTQYF	TGTGCCAGCAGCCTGGGACTAGCGGGAGTTGGGGATACGCAGTATTTT
TRBJ2-7	TRBV30	-	-	CAWEDSYEQYF	TGTGCCTGGGAAGACAGCTACGAGCAGTACTTC
TRBJ1-5	TRBV3-1/TRBV3-2	-	-	CASSQDSGFNQPQHF	TGTGCCAGCAGCCAAGATTCAGGGTTCAATCAGCCCCAGCATTTT
TRBJ1-4	TRBV7-9	-	TRBD1	CASSSGTGNEKLFF	TGTGCCAGCAGCTCCGGGACAGGGAATGAAAAACTGTTTTTT
TRBJ2-3	TRBV4-2	-	-	CASSQDGPWGTSMQYF	TGTGCCAGCAGCCAAGACGGACCATGGGGGACGAGTATGCAGTATTTT
TRBJ1-2	TRBV3-1/TRBV3-2	-	-	CASSQADRANYGYTF	TGTGCCAGCAGCCAAGCGGACAGAGCTAACTATGGCTACACCTTC
TRBJ1-2	TRBV13	-	TRBD1	CASSGRDRDNYGYTF	TGTGCCAGCAGCGGAAGGGACAGAGATAACTATGGCTACACCTTC
TRBJ1-6	TRBV5-4	-	-	CASSSSFSSNSPLHF	TGTGCCAGCAGCTCGAGTTTTTCCTCCAATTCACCCCTCCACTTT
TRBJ2-5	TRBV10-2	-	-	CASRLSGVQETQYF	TGCGCCAGCCGACTTTCAGGCGTACAAGAGACCCAGTACTTC
TRBJ1-2	TRBV4-1	-	-	CASSQGDRSNYGYTF	TGCGCCAGCAGCCAAGGCGACAGGTCTAACTATGGCTACACCTTC
TRBJ2-5	TRBV30	once	-	CAWSPPGETQYF	TGTGCCTGGAGTCCCCCGGGGGAGACCCAGTACTTC
TRBJ1-1	TRBV11-2	once	-	CASSLDQAQAFF	TGTGCCAGCAGCTTAGATCAAGCTCAAGCTTTCTTT
TRBJ1-1	TRBV5-1	-	-	CASSITGDTEAFF	TGCGCCAGCAGCATAACAGGAGACACTGAAGCTTTCTTT
TRBJ2-3	TRBV4-2	-	TRBD2	CASSQGTSGGADTQYF	TGTGCCAGCAGCCAAGGGACTAGCGGGGGGGCAGATACGCAGTATTTT
TRBJ1-4	TRBV15	-	TRBD1	CATSRGTGGSNEKLFF	TGTGCCACCAGCAGAGGGACAGGGGGAAGTAATGAAAAACTGTTTTTT
TRBJ2-5	TRBV10-2	-	-	CASMEVVVLGTQYF	TGCGCCAGCATGGAGGTTGTTGTGTTGGGGACCCAGTACTTC
TRBJ1-6	TRBV7-8	-	TRBD1	CASSWTGSFSYNSPLHF	TGTGCCAGCAGCTGGACAGGTTCTTTCTCCTATAATTCACCCCTCCACTTT
TRBJ2-2	TRBV21-1	-	-	CASSKRPFRDAANTGELFF	TGTGCCAGCAGCAAAAGGCCTTTCCGGGACGCCGCGAACACCGGGGAGCTGTTTTTT
TRBJ2-2	TRBV7-9	-	TRBD2	CASSLKGLAGESGELFF	TGTGCCAGCAGCTTAAAGGGACTAGCGGGAGAGAGCGGGGAGCTGTTTTTT
TRBJ1-6	TRBV13	-	-	CASSLEWGHNSPLHF	TGTGCCAGCAGCTTGGAATGGGGCCATAATTCACCCCTCCACTTT
TRBJ1-4	TRBV3-1/TRBV3-2	-	-	CASSQAQTTNEKLFF	TGTGCCAGCAGCCAGGCACAGACAACTAATGAAAAACTGTTTTTT
TRBJ2-7	TRBV3-1/TRBV3-2	-	-	CASSQDLDEQYF	TGTGCCAGCAGCCAAGATTTAGACGAGCAGTACTTC
TRBJ1-6	TRBV7-8	-	-	CASRTQSSYNSPLHF	TGTGCCAGCAGGACCCAAAGCTCCTATAATTCACCCCTCCACTTT
TRBJ1-5	TRBV19	-	TRBD1	CASSIEGAGNQPQHF	TGTGCCAGTAGTATTGAGGGGGCTGGCAATCAGCCCCAGCATTTT
TRBJ2-7	TRBV28	-	-	CASLSGSPYEQYF	TGTGCCTCGCTTTCCGGGAGCCCCTACGAGCAGTACTTC
TRBJ1-1	TRBV19	-	TRBD1	CASSRSGQGSVAFF	TGTGCCAGTAGTCGCTCCGGACAGGGGTCTGTAGCTTTCTTT
TRBJ1-5	TRBV19	-	-	CASSSRHLGSNQPQHF	TGTGCCAGTAGTTCACGACATCTAGGGAGCAATCAGCCCCAGCATTTT
TRBJ1-5	TRBV4-1	-	TRBD1	CASSQDSGTAYQPQHF	TGCGCCAGCAGCCAAGATAGTGGGACAGCGTATCAGCCCCAGCATTTT
TRBJ1-1	TRBV11-3	few	-	CASGPEAFF	TGTGCCAGCGGCCCTGAAGCTTTCTTT
TRBJ2-1	TRBV7-2	-	-	CASSLKAASYNEQFF	TGTGCCAGCAGCTTAAAGGCGGCGTCCTACAATGAGCAGTTCTTC
TRBJ1-2	TRBV3-1/TRBV3-2	-	-	CASSLGTGANYGYTF	TGTGCCAGCAGCCTGGGAACAGGAGCTAACTATGGCTACACCTTC
TRBJ1-5	TRBV19	-	-	CASSILISNQPQHF	TGTGCCAGTAGTATATTGATTAGCAATCAGCCCCAGCATTTT
TRBJ1-4	TRBV6-5	once	-	CASSSGSVTGEKLFF	TGTGCCAGCAGTTCGGGCTCGGTTACAGGAGAAAAACTGTTTTTT
TRBJ2-7	TRBV2	-	-	CASTYSGEQYF	TGTGCCAGCACATATAGCGGCGAGCAGTACTTC
TRBJ2-7	TRBV21-1	-	-	CASSPAVSGRPSYEQYF	TGTGCCAGCAGCCCTGCCGTTAGCGGGAGGCCCTCCTACGAGCAGTACTTC
TRBJ1-6	TRBV18	-	-	CASSPGAGYNSPLHF	TGTGCCAGCTCACCGGGTGCCGGTTATAATTCACCCCTCCACTTT
TRBJ2-7	TRBV6-6	once	-	CASSYRGYEQYF	TGTGCCAGCAGTTACAGGGGGTACGAGCAGTACTTC
TRBJ2-1	TRBV7-2	-	TRBD2	CASSLGSGVQFEQFF	TGTGCCAGCAGCTTAGGCAGCGGGGTCCAATTCGAGCAGTTCTTC
TRBJ2-1	TRBV5-4	-	-	CASSPTPGPYNEQFF	TGTGCCAGCAGCCCGACACCCGGACCCTACAATGAGCAGTTCTTC
TRBJ1-2	TRBV27	-	-	CASSLSMGDLYGYTF	TGTGCCAGCAGTTTATCGATGGGGGATCTCTACGGCTACACCTTC
TRBJ1-6	TRBV28	-	TRBD1	CASSLRIQGPNSPLHF	TGTGCCAGCAGTCTTCGCATACAGGGGCCCAATTCACCCCTCCACTTT
TRBJ2-3	TRBV7-7	-	-	CASSLGLQDTQYF	TGTGCCAGCAGCTTAGGACTCCAGGATACGCAGTATTTT
TRBJ2-3	TRBV15	-	-	CATSRARGLNTDTQYF	TGTGCCACCAGCAGAGCGAGGGGTCTCAACACAGATACGCAGTATTTT
TRBJ1-3	TRBV5-1	-	TRBD1	CASSPGQGKNTIYF	TGCGCCAGCAGCCCGGGACAGGGGAAAAACACCATATATTTT
TRBJ2-3	TRBV19	once	TRBD1	CASSNRGRTDTQYF	TGTGCCAGTAGTAACAGGGGGCGAACAGATACGCAGTATTTT
TRBJ2-1	TRBV19	-	TRBD1	CASSIQGAYNEQFF	TGTGCCAGTAGTATTCAGGGGGCCTACAATGAGCAGTTCTTC
TRBJ1-1	TRBV28	-	-	CASSLLGAEAFF	TGTGCCAGCAGTTTATTGGGGGCTGAAGCTTTCTTT
TRBJ1-4	TRBV5-8	-	TRBD1	CASRLGQATNEKLFF	TGTGCCAGCCGCCTTGGACAGGCAACTAATGAAAAACTGTTTTTT
TRBJ2-3	TRBV6-4	-	-	CASNFDEGSTDTQYF	TGTGCCAGCAATTTCGATGAGGGGAGCACAGATACGCAGTATTTT
TRBJ1-5	TRBV15	once	-	CATSRDNQPQHF	TGTGCCACCAGCAGAGATAATCAGCCCCAGCATTTT
TRBJ2-1	TRBV2	-	TRBD1	CASRGTGSSYNEQFF	TGTGCCAGCAGGGGGACAGGTAGCTCCTACAATGAGCAGTTCTTC